The present entry profiles one TCR beta chain with its context. The sample comes from a study of blood T cell repertoires in COVID-19. The table came from immunoSEQ multiplex PCR; TCRdb's copy has only in-frame clones and leaves some out. The sample has around 140,000 clones; approximately 88% are singletons. The CDR3 totals 14 residues. V dropped 1 base and J dropped 4 bases, with 9 bases sitting between them. Germline-derived CDR1 and CDR2 are LNHDA and SQIVND (reference sequence). This chain uses TRBV19 with TRBJ2-3; a possible D gene is TRBD1 (5 bases). The sequenced sample was peripheral blood. The TCR comes from a man in his sixties or seventies with acute or convalescent COVID-19. For the CDR3, the DNA is TGTGCCAGTAGTATAGCAGGGTCCGCAGATACGCAGTATTTT. Its translation: CASSIAGSADTQYF.